The source of this TCR beta chain is a study of T-cell memory formation after mild COVID-19. Study-wide results and limits: Clones from the second wave (peaking day 37) had unconfirmed SARS-CoV-2 specificity.

With V trimmed by 7 bases and J by 6 bases, 13 bases remained unmatched. Germline lookup yields CDR1 SGHKS and CDR2 YYEKEE (reference sequence). The CDR3 runs to 15 residues. TCRdb used MiXCR to reprocess the 5' RACE reads, holding one entry per CDR3 protein. The data show some 45,000 distinct CDR3 sequences, around a quarter seen once. The sample holds a few counts of this clonotype. Its specificity is not known. The chain uses TRBV5-5 and TRBJ2-4; 7 bases are a match to TRBD2. The sequence was obtained from a man in his late teens or twenties who had mild COVID-19 (a few samples of this study predate the infection). Cell type and time point are not known. Sequenced sample: PBMCs or a T cell subset sorted from them (not recorded which). CDR3 nucleotides: TGTGCCAGCGGGTTCTGGAGCGGGGTTAGAAACATTCAGTACTTC. As protein: CASGFWSGVRNIQYF.